The present T cell receptor beta chain was sequenced within a study of cytomegalovirus exposure and HLA in healthy donors. Study summary: In an early release, HLA-typed donors contributed 90 million or so unique TCR sequences. Study-level points and caveats: Three chains linked to CMV were shown in vitro to be specific for CMV antigens. Later analysis suggested most CMV-associated TCR beta chains were HLA-restricted. In a later analysis, across HLA loci, associated TCR counts were highest for DRB1, lowest for HLA-C.

PCR amplification relied on 60 Vbeta primers (plus 13 Jbeta primers). Some clones are missing from TCRdb's copy, which holds only in-frame ones; the method was immunoSEQ multiplex PCR. The sample gives 150,000 to 200,000 clones, roughly 65% of which show up once; roughly 4% is in the top ten. As to this clone: No antigen is known for it.

This clonotype was sampled from a woman aged 18-29 years in good health and CMV-seropositive. Sequencing input: PBMCs.

The DNA of the CDR3 is TGTGCCTGGAGTGTAGGGAGGTTTTTCTCTGGGAGATCATCGGGGTCACCCCTCCACTTT. Protein product: CAWSVGRFFSGRSSGSPLHF. The V and J genes are TRBV30 and TRBJ1-6, with D hard to call. Germline CDR1 GTSNPN, CDR2 SVGIG (reference sequence). This CDR3 comprises 20 residues. V lost 0 bases and J lost 10, with 31 bases in between.